This entry lists 28 T cell receptor beta chains sequenced from one sample in a study of radiotherapy plus CTLA-4 blockade in lung cancer. Libraries were prepared by immunoSEQ multiplex PCR; TCRdb keeps only in-frame clonotypes and omits some of them. Found here are tens of thousands of clones, around 86% of them singletons; the top ten hold under 0.85%. The sequences come from peripheral blood, collected from a patient treated with radiotherapy plus ipilimumab. The source of these receptors is a human donor with non-small cell lung cancer who had stable disease on radiotherapy plus ipilimumab.

The genes are TRBV7-2 and TRBJ1-2, with a tentative D call TRBD1 (5 bases). This CDR3 has 13 amino acids. The V end lost 5 bases, the J end lost 7 bases, and 14 bases lay between the germline ends. CDR1 SGHTA and CDR2 FQGNSA come from the germline V gene. The CDR3 coding sequence is TGTGCCAGCAGCGAACAATATGGGGGTGGCTACACCTTC. Encoded protein: CASSEQYGGGYTF.

The rearrangement uses TRBV5-1 and TRBJ2-6, with D hard to call. Germline CDR1 is SGHRS and CDR2 is YFSETQ. Deletions cut 4 bases from V and 4 bases from J, with 9 bases between. This CDR3 is built from 14 residues. The CDR3 DNA is TGCGCCAGCAGCCCCTCCCAAGGGGCCAACGTCCTGACTTTC. As protein: CASSPSQGANVLTF.

This clone was seen a single time. The rearrangement uses TRBV7-9 and TRBJ2-1; D remains ambiguous. The CDR3 runs 11 residues. V shed 7 bases and J shed 6 bases, with 7 bases lying between them. The V gene's germline CDR1 is SEHNR and CDR2 FQNEAQ (reference sequence). CDR3 in amino acids: CASTLGNEQFF. For the CDR3, the DNA is TGTGCCAGCACCCTGGGCAATGAGCAGTTCTTC. The whole variable domain, filled in from reference TRBV7-9 and TRBJ2-1, reads DTGVSQNPRHKITKRGQNVTFRCDPISEHNRLYWYRQTLGQGPEFLTYFQNEAQLEKSRLLSDRFSAERPKGSFSTLEIQRTEQGDSAMYLCASTLGNEQFFGPGTRLTVL.

The chain joins TRBV6-5 to TRBJ2-7; D not resolved. V lost 2 bases to trimming and J lost 0 bases, with 14 bases between them. There are 16 residues in the CDR3. Germline lookup yields CDR1 MNHEY and CDR2 SVGAGI. CDR3 region: CASSYDGRRSSYEQYF. CDR3 DNA sequence: TGTGCCAGCAGTTACGACGGGCGTAGGAGCTCCTACGAGCAGTACTTC.

This clone has just one count. The rearrangement links TRBV5-3 to TRBJ1-1; D gene uncertain. TRBV5-3 is treated as an ORF (open reading frame) with a function not yet certain. This CDR3 is 9 amino acids long. Trimming took 5 bases from V and 8 from J, leaving 4 bases between them. CDR3 region: CARSSEAFF. CDR3 coding DNA: TGTGCCAGAAGTTCCGAAGCTTTCTTT.

This chain uses TRBV5-6 with TRBJ2-5; TRBD2 matches at 10 bases. The CDR3 covers 15 residues. Germline assignment: CDR1 SGHDT and CDR2 YYEEEE. J lost 5 bases, V lost 7 bases, and 11 bases had no gene match. The CDR3 spells CASPHQSGGVETQYF. The CDR3 DNA reads TGTGCCAGCCCCCACCAGAGCGGGGGGGTGGAGACCCAGTACTTC.

J is TRBJ1-2 and V is TRBV5-1, with unresolved D. The CDR3 length is 14 residues. V lost 0 bases and J 5 bases, leaving 11 bases between the germline ends. Germline-derived CDR1 and CDR2 are SGHRS and YFSETQ. Here the CDR3 DNA reads TGCGCCAGCAGCTTGGAAAGGGAGCCTTATGGCTACACCTTC. Protein sequence: CASSLEREPYGYTF. The full variable domain, completed using reference TRBV5-1 and TRBJ1-2, is KAGVTQTPRYLIKTRGQQVTLSCSPISGHRSVSWYQQTPGQGLQFLFEYFSETQRNKGNFPGRFSGRQFSNSRSEMNVSTLELGDSALYLCASSLEREPYGYTFGSGTRLTVV.

The V and J genes are TRBV28 and TRBJ2-1, with D hard to call. Per the germline V gene, CDR1 is MDHEN and CDR2 is SYDVKM. This CDR3 has 12 amino acids. Trimming stripped 5 bases from V and 0 bases from J, with 2 bases between. The CDR3 protein is CASSNSYNEQFF. The DNA of the CDR3 is TGTGCCAGCAGTAACTCCTACAATGAGCAGTTCTTC.

CDR3 in DNA: TGCGCCAGCAGCCAAGAGGGTGTAAGGCAGTTGAACACTGAAGCTTTCTTT. This gives the protein CASSQEGVRQLNTEAFF. This sequence joins TRBV4-1 and TRBJ1-1; D unclear. Trimming stripped 0 bases from V and 0 bases from J, with 14 bases between. The germline V gene encodes CDR1 MGHRA and CDR2 YSYEKL. There are 17 residues in the CDR3.

This clone was seen a few times. The chain's CDR3 is CASSPFGRGRPGELFF. The CDR3 DNA is TGTGCCAGCAGCCCCTTTGGCAGGGGGCGCCCCGGGGAGCTGTTTTTT. This chain links TRBV14 with TRBJ2-2; 8 bases match TRBD1. The CDR3 runs 16 residues. Germline values: CDR1 SGHDN, CDR2 FVKESK. V dropped 4 bases and J dropped 6; count of bases not matched to a gene: 10.

The rearrangement uses TRBV15 and TRBJ2-3; 8 nucleotides line up with TRBD1. V lost 3 bases, J lost 4 bases, and 12 bases stayed unmatched. This CDR3 region has 17 residues. Germline V CDR1 and CDR2: LNHNV, YYDKDF (reference sequence). The CDR3 DNA reads as TGTGCCACCAGCAGGGGAACCTCGCGACAGGGGCCAGATACGCAGTATTTT. Its translation: CATSRGTSRQGPDTQYF. The whole variable domain, remainder taken from reference TRBV15 and TRBJ2-3, is DAMVIQNPRYQVTQFGKPVTLSCSQTLNHNVMYWYQQKSSQAPKLLFHYYDKDFNNEADTPDNFQSRRPNTSFCFLDIRSPGLGDTAMYLCATSRGTSRQGPDTQYFGPGTRLTVL.

The rearrangement links TRBV5-8 to TRBJ2-7; D is unresolved. Germline CDR1 reads SGHTS; CDR2 reads YDEGEE. V lost 1 base to trimming and J lost 0 bases, with 11 bases between them. The CDR3 contains 15 residues. CDR3 nucleotide sequence: TGTGCCAGCAGCTTGAACCGGTGGAGCTCCTACGAGCAGTACTTC. Translated, it gives CASSLNRWSSYEQYF.

This chain joins TRBV6-1 and TRBJ2-7; 10 bases match TRBD1. The V gene's germline CDR1 is MNHNS and CDR2 SASEGT. V trimming: 6 bases; J trimming: 2 bases; junction bases outside the gene matches: 4. The CDR3 is 14 residues long. The CDR3 spells CASRPGQGPYEQYF. CDR3 in DNA: TGTGCCAGCAGACCGGGACAGGGGCCCTACGAGCAGTACTTC.

The chain has TRBV6-1 and TRBJ2-7; 9 positions match TRBD2. Looked up from germline, CDR1 is MNHNS and CDR2 is SASEGT. Trimming removed 2 bases from V and 2 bases from J; junction bases left unmatched: 7. CDR3 length equals 16 residues. For the CDR3, the DNA is TGTGCCAGCAGTGAAACTGGCGGGGGGGCCACCTACGAGCAGTACTTC. Protein: CASSETGGGATYEQYF.

The chain has TRBV29-1 and TRBJ2-2; 8 positions match TRBD1. Germline loops: CDR1 SQVTM, CDR2 ANQGSEA. The CDR3 extends over 15 amino acids. The V segment lost 4 bases and the J segment 0 bases; nucleotides outside the gene matches: 4. This CDR3 reads CSVAQGASNTGELFF. CDR3 coding DNA: TGCAGCGTTGCCCAGGGGGCATCGAACACCGGGGAGCTGTTTTTT.

The chain links TRBV18 to TRBJ2-5; D perhaps matches TRBD1 (6 bases). This CDR3 has 15 residues. Germline loops: CDR1 KGHSH, CDR2 LQKENI. Trimming cost V 3 bases and J 2 bases, with 13 bases left between them. CDR3 residues: CASSPSTGQQETQYF. CDR3 DNA sequence: TGTGCCAGCTCACCCTCAACTGGACAGCAAGAGACCCAGTACTTC.

The chain joins TRBV14 to TRBJ1-6; no clear D. This CDR3 spans 16 amino acids. Per the germline V gene, CDR1 is SGHDN and CDR2 is FVKESK. V shed 0 bases and J shed 10 bases, with 16 bases lying between them. CDR3 in amino acids: CASSQEDGRLRSPLHF. The CDR3 DNA follows: TGTGCCAGCAGCCAAGAGGACGGGCGTTTAAGATCACCCCTCCACTTT.

This clone was seen only once. Other DNA sequences in this specimen translate into the identical CDR3. The V and J genes are TRBV6-6 and TRBJ1-6; D is possibly TRBD1 (5 bases). V lost 0 bases to trimming and J lost 9 bases, with 12 bases between them. The CDR3 consists of 15 residues. Germline lookup yields CDR1 MNHNY and CDR2 SVGAGI (reference sequence). The CDR3 DNA sequence: TGTGCCAGCAGTTACTCAGGGGTAGCGGGTTCACCCCTCCACTTT. Translated, it gives CASSYSGVAGSPLHF.

This chain uses TRBV25-1 with TRBJ1-1, with 7 bases aligning to TRBD1. The CDR3 spans 15 residues. The J segment lost 0 bases and the V segment lost 4 bases, leaving 5 bases of the junction unmatched. CDR1 is MGHDK and CDR2 is SYGVNS in the germline V gene. The CDR3 region has the DNA TGTGCCAGCAGTGGAACAGGGGCCCTGAACACTGAAGCTTTCTTT. This encodes CASSGTGALNTEAFF. The whole variable domain, remainder taken from reference TRBV25-1 and TRBJ1-1, is EADIYQTPRYLVIGTGKKITLECSQTMGHDKMYWYQQDPGMELHLIHYSYGVNSTEKGDLSSESTVSRIRTEHFPLTLESARPSHTSQYLCASSGTGALNTEAFFGQGTRLTVV.

This chain joins TRBV19 and TRBJ1-2; 8 bases map to TRBD1. Trimming took 1 base from V and 6 from J; bases not matched to a gene: 7. The CDR3 spans 15 residues. In germline, CDR1 is LNHDA, CDR2 SQIVND (reference sequence). The CDR3 DNA is TGTGCCAGTAGTATAGTTTTAGACAGGGGAAATGGCTACACCTTC. Its translation: CASSIVLDRGNGYTF.

The chain uses TRBV7-9 and TRBJ1-5, with D perhaps TRBD1 (5 bases). The germline gives CDR1 SEHNR, CDR2 FQNEAQ (reference sequence). The CDR3 is 14 residues long. Trimming cost V 3 bases and J 6 bases, with 12 bases left between them. The CDR3 DNA sequence: TGTGCCAGCAGCTTGGGGGGAATGGGTCAGCCCCAGCATTTT. This encodes CASSLGGMGQPQHF. The variable domain in full, with the rest retrieved from reference TRBV7-9 and TRBJ1-5, is DTGVSQNPRHKITKRGQNVTFRCDPISEHNRLYWYRQTLGQGPEFLTYFQNEAQLEKSRLLSDRFSAERPKGSFSTLEIQRTEQGDSAMYLCASSLGGMGQPQHFGDGTRLSIL.

The chain uses TRBV11-3 and TRBJ2-1; no clear D. Per the germline V gene, CDR1 is SGHNT and CDR2 is YENEEA. Trimming pared 0 bases from V and 0 bases from J, leaving 12 bases between. This CDR3 has 17 residues. CDR3 sequence: CASSLEGRQSSYNEQFF. Here the CDR3 DNA reads TGTGCCAGCAGCTTAGAGGGTCGTCAGAGCTCCTACAATGAGCAGTTCTTC.

The chain recombines TRBV19 with TRBJ2-1; perhaps TRBD2 as D (5 bases). Germline CDR1 reads LNHDA; CDR2 reads SQIVND (reference sequence). The CDR3 loop spans 16 amino acids. V was clipped by 2 bases and J by 0 bases, with 11 bases between them. CDR3 in DNA: TGTGCCAGTAGTATAAAGGCAGCGGACTCCTACAATGAGCAGTTCTTC. Its translation is CASSIKAADSYNEQFF. The whole variable domain, filled in from reference TRBV19 and TRBJ2-1, reads DGGITQSPKYLFRKEGQNVTLSCEQNLNHDAMYWYRQDPGQGLRLIYYSQIVNDFQKGDIAEGYSVSREKKESFPLTVTSAQKNPTAFYLCASSIKAADSYNEQFFGPGTRLTVL.

Here the CDR3 DNA reads TGTGCCAGCAGCACGCCCGGGACGAACACTGAAGCTTTCTTT. Its protein is CASSTPGTNTEAFF. V gene TRBV5-4 combines with J gene TRBJ1-1; D might be TRBD1 (5 bases). The CDR3 sequence is 14 residues long. CDR1 is SGHNT and CDR2 is YYREEE in the germline V gene (reference sequence). The V gene lost 4 bases and the J gene lost 1 base, with 11 bases spanning the gap.

The V and J genes are TRBV30 and TRBJ2-5; D assignment may be TRBD1 or TRBD2 (5 bases each). The length of the CDR3 is 12 residues. The germline V and J ends were trimmed by 3 bases and 5 bases, with 10 bases remaining between them. The germline CDR1 and CDR2 sequences are GTSNPN and SVGIG (reference sequence). CDR3 sequence (DNA): TGTGCCTGGAGGTGGGGGTCGGAGACCCAGTACTTC. Its protein is CAWRWGSETQYF.

The chain employs TRBV5-1 and TRBJ2-5; TRBD2 matches 8 bases. The CDR3 runs 14 residues. The ends lost 0 bases at V and 5 bases at J; junction bases unmatched: 3. Germline V gene sequence: CDR1 SGHRS, CDR2 YFSETQ. Here the CDR3 reads CASSLAPGGETQYF. CDR3 DNA: TGCGCCAGCAGCTTGGCCCCGGGGGGGGAGACCCAGTACTTC.

The V gene is TRBV6-5, the J gene TRBJ2-1; D call uncertain. The germline V and J ends were trimmed by 8 bases and 5 bases, with 16 bases remaining between them. The germline V gene encodes CDR1 MNHEY and CDR2 SVGAGI. The CDR3 has 14 amino acids. CDR3 amino acids: CASLGSYGDNEQFF. The CDR3 DNA sequence: TGTGCCAGCCTCGGGTCCTATGGTGACAATGAGCAGTTCTTC.

The chain has TRBV5-1 and TRBJ1-1; D is uncertain. CDR1 is SGHRS and CDR2 is YFSETQ in the germline V gene. The CDR3 consists of 12 residues. The V gene lost 0 bases and the J gene lost 7 bases, with 7 bases spanning the gap. CDR3 amino acids: CASSLGGVEAFF. The DNA for the CDR3 is TGCGCCAGCAGCTTGGGCGGGGTTGAAGCTTTCTTT.